The present T cell receptor (beta chain) was sequenced within a study of T cell responses to AZD1222 COVID-19 vaccine. Produced via immunoSEQ multiplex PCR; TCRdb's table is partial and in-frame only. The repertoire includes some 160,000 clones, around 90% of them detected once, and just under 2% sits in the top ten. Study-wide findings and caveats: Donor demographics were predominantly white British with a female majority; clonal diversity may be underestimated.

CDR1 is GTSNPN and CDR2 is SVGIG in the germline V gene (reference sequence). CDR3 size: 13 residues. Trimming shortened V by 1 base and J by 6 bases, and 10 bases separated the two germline ends. On this clone: Antigen unknown.

The chain combines TRBV30 with TRBJ1-5; a possible D gene is TRBD1 (5 bases). The source is an adult who received the AZD1222 COVID-19 vaccine. The sequences come from peripheral blood, collected 28 days after the second AZD1222 dose. The CDR3 coding sequence is TGTGCCTGGAGTGAGGGGCATGGTCAGCCCCAGCATTTT. Protein: CAWSEGHGQPQHF.